The clone carrying this TCR beta chain has only one observation. This CDR3 region has 19 residues. V was pared by 3 bases and J by 4 bases, with 12 bases of the junction left unmatched. Germline V gene lookup returns CDR1 SGDLS and CDR2 YYNGEE. Authors' methods: Amplifying reference gene primers gave estimates of nucleated cell counts. Clones were sequenced by immunoSEQ multiplex PCR, and TCRdb holds only the in-frame ones, with some missing. From that table come the V and J calls and clone size; the DNA was used to work out D and trimming. The sample includes hundreds of thousands of clones, 85% of them seen just once. This sample is part of a study of blood T cell repertoires in COVID-19. Study overall: Samples of COVID-19 (acute and convalescent) were obtained from the United States, Italy and Spain. PBMCs, B-cell-depleted T cells, or T cells were the source of the cDNA or gDNA that made up the material.

The source of this sequence is a human donor in a cohort sampled during active COVID-19. The sequencing input was peripheral blood. This chain connects TRBV9 to TRBJ2-2, with 13 bases identical to TRBD2. The CDR3 loop reads CASSEETSGRAASTGELFF. The CDR3 region has the DNA TGTGCCAGCAGCGAAGAAACTAGCGGGAGGGCCGCGTCCACCGGGGAGCTGTTTTTT.